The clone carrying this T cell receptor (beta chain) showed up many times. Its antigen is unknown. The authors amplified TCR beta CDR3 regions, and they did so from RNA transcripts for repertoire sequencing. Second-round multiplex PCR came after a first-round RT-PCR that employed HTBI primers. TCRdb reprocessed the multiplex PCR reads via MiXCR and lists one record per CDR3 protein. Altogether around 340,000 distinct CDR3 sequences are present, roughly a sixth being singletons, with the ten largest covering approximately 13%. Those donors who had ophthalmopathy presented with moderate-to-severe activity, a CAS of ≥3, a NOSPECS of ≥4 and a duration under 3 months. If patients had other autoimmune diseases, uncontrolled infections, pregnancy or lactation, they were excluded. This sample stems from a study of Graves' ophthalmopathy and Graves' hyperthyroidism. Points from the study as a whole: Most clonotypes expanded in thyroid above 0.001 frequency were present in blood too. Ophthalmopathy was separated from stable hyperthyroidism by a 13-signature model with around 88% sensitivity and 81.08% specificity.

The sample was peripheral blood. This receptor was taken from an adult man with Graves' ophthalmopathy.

The CDR3 sequence: CSARKSGLGTEAFF. DNA for the CDR3: TGCAGTGCTAGAAAATCAGGTCTAGGCACTGAAGCTTTCTTT. The chain uses TRBV20-1 and TRBJ1-1; the D is unclear. CDR1 is DFQATT, CDR2 SNEGSKA, per germline (reference sequence). V was pared by 2 bases and J by 4 bases, with 14 bases between. The length of the CDR3 is 14 residues.